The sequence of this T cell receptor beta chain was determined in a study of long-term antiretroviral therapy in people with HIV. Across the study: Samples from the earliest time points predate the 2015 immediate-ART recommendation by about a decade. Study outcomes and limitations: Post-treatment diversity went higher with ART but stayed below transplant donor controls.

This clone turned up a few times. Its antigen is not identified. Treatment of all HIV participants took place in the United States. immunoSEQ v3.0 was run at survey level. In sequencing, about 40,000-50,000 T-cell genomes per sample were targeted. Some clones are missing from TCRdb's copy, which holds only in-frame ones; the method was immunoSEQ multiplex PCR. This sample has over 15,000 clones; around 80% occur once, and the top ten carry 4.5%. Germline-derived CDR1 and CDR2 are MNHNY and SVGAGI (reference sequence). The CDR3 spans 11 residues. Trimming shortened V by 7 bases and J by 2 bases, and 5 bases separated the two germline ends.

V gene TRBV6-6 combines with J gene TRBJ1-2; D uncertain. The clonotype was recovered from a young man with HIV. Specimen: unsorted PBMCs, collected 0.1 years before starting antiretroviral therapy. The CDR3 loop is CASTENYGYTF. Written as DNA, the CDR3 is TGTGCCAGCACAGAAAACTATGGCTACACCTTC.